What follows are 32 T cell receptor beta chains derived from one specimen sequenced in a study of shared clonotypes between healthy human individuals. Assay: immunoSEQ multiplex PCR; the TCRdb copy retains only in-frame clones and omits some. The sample shows about 2 million clones, about 95% of them seen only once. CD8 cells regarded as naive lacked CD45RO, were positively chosen for CCR7, and omitted terminally differentiated effector memory CD45RA+ cells. The sequencing input was naive CD8+ T cells sorted from blood. All receptors come from a young man in good health.

This chain links TRBV11-2 with TRBJ2-7, with 8 positions matching TRBD1. The length of the CDR3 is 15 residues. The V and J ends lost 0 bases and 4 bases, in that order; junction bases with no gene match: 5. Germline V lookup: CDR1 SGHAT, CDR2 FQNNGV. CDR3 nucleotide sequence: TGTGCCAGCAGCTTAGAAACAGGGGGACGGTACGAGCAGTACTTC. The encoded protein is CASSLETGGRYEQYF.

DNA of the CDR3: TGTGCCAGCAGTTTGGGACAGGGGGAAACAGATACGCAGTATTTT. Translated, it gives CASSLGQGETDTQYF. V is TRBV2 and J is TRBJ2-3, with 11 nucleotides matching TRBD1. The germline V gene has CDR1 SNHLY and CDR2 FYNNEI. The V gene end was trimmed by 5 bases and the J gene end by 3 bases; junction bases not matched to a gene: 4. The CDR3 has 15 amino acids.

The V and J genes are TRBV4-1 and TRBJ1-2; no clear D gene. Germline V lookup: CDR1 MGHRA, CDR2 YSYEKL. This CDR3 region has 14 residues. The V end was cut by 1 base, the J end by 4 bases, with 10 bases between. CDR3 DNA sequence: TGCGCCAGCAGCCAAGGTGCCGGAGGCTATGGCTACACCTTC. This codes for CASSQGAGGYGYTF.

This sequence joins TRBV10-3 and TRBJ1-6, with 9 bases fitting TRBD1. CDR3 length: 16 residues. Germline V gene data show CDR1 as ENHRY and CDR2 as SYGVKD. After removal of 6 bases from V and 2 bases from J, the junction contained 5 bases not matched to a gene. The CDR3 DNA reads as TGTGCCATCAGCCCCACAGGGGGCACCTATAATTCACCCCTCCACTTT. It specifies CAISPTGGTYNSPLHF.

This clone was seen once. The chain links TRBV2 to TRBJ2-2; D may be TRBD2 (6 bases). V lost 3 bases to trimming and J lost 4 bases, with 15 bases between them. The length of the CDR3 is 16 residues. Germline CDR1 reads SNHLY; CDR2 reads FYNNEI. The CDR3 region is CASSDSLASVTGELFF. CDR3 in DNA: TGTGCCAGCAGTGACAGTCTAGCGTCGGTCACCGGGGAGCTGTTTTTT.

The chain is built from TRBV5-4 and TRBJ1-4, with D unclear. V was pared by 2 bases and J by 5 bases, with 4 bases between. The V gene's germline CDR1 is SGHNT and CDR2 YYREEE (reference sequence). The CDR3 consists of 12 residues. The CDR3 protein is CASSFLNEKLFF. CDR3 bases: TGTGCCAGCAGCTTCCTGAATGAAAAACTGTTTTTT.

The CDR3 DNA reads as TGTGCCAGCAGTGAATTGGAAACTGACAGGTTTAGGGAGACCCAGTACTTC. Its protein product is CASSELETDRFRETQYF. The V call is TRBV25-1, the J call TRBJ2-5; tentative D call: TRBD1 (6 bases). Germline V gene sequence: CDR1 MGHDK, CDR2 SYGVNS. V lost 1 base and J 5 bases, leaving 20 bases between the germline ends. The CDR3 is made up of 17 amino acids.

The chain combines TRBV18 with TRBJ2-5; D not certain. The CDR3 is made up of 15 amino acids. Germline assignment: CDR1 KGHSH and CDR2 LQKENI. With 0 bases removed from V and 0 bases from J, the gap between germline ends came to 8 bases. CDR3 nucleotides: TGTGCCAGCTCACCACCGTCCGGTTACCAAGAGACCCAGTACTTC. It codes for CASSPPSGYQETQYF.

The rearrangement uses TRBV13 and TRBJ1-1; D perhaps matches TRBD1 (5 bases). The CDR3 sequence is 15 residues long. V shed 2 bases and J shed 4 bases, with 14 bases lying between them. CDR1 PRHDT and CDR2 FYEKMQ come from the germline V gene (reference sequence). The CDR3 here is CASSLTGELGTEAFF. CDR3 sequence (DNA): TGTGCCAGCAGCTTAACAGGAGAGTTAGGCACTGAAGCTTTCTTT.

This clone was counted once. The rearrangement uses TRBV4-3 and TRBJ1-4; D is perhaps TRBD1 (5 bases). Trimming cost V 0 bases and J 3 bases, with 14 bases left between them. The CDR3 covers 17 residues. CDR1 is LGHNA, CDR2 YSLEER, per germline. As DNA, the CDR3 is TGCGCCAGCAGCCAAGATCCCCCAGGGAAGGCTAATGAAAAACTGTTTTTT. It is translated as CASSQDPPGKANEKLFF.

The table lists this clone with a count of one. This specimen includes other DNA sequences encoding the same CDR3. The chain links TRBV19 to TRBJ1-1; D not resolved. Germline lookup yields CDR1 LNHDA and CDR2 SQIVND (reference sequence). This CDR3 comprises 13 residues. The ends were cut back, 0 bases at V and 1 base at J, with 3 bases in the middle. The CDR3 region is CASSIDTNTEAFF. DNA for the CDR3: TGTGCCAGTAGTATAGACACGAACACTGAAGCTTTCTTT.

The genes are TRBV7-9 and TRBJ2-7, with TRBD1 matching 9 bases. Germline CDR1 is SEHNR and CDR2 is FQNEAQ (reference sequence). V dropped 11 bases and J dropped 0; count of bases not matched to a gene: 5. CDR3 length: 13 residues. The chain's CDR3 is CAGGTGSSYEQYF. The CDR3 coding sequence is TGTGCCGGGGGGACAGGGAGCTCCTACGAGCAGTACTTC.

V is TRBV9 and J is TRBJ1-1; 7 nucleotides align to TRBD1. Germline lookup yields CDR1 SGDLS and CDR2 YYNGEE. With V trimmed by 4 bases and J by 7 bases, 13 bases remained unmatched. The length of the CDR3 is 15 residues. CDR3 region: CASSPRDSPRVEAFF. The CDR3 DNA follows: TGTGCCAGCAGCCCGCGGGACAGTCCGAGAGTTGAAGCTTTCTTT.

The V call is TRBV14, the J call TRBJ2-7; 9 nucleotides align to TRBD2. CDR1 SGHDN and CDR2 FVKESK come from the germline V gene. V shed 4 bases, J shed 5 bases, and the junction held 12 bases outside the gene matches. CDR3 length equals 16 residues. The CDR3 loop reads CASSPGIGTSLNEQYF. DNA for the CDR3: TGTGCCAGCAGCCCTGGTATCGGGACTAGCTTAAACGAGCAGTACTTC. The variable domain in full, with the rest retrieved from reference TRBV14 and TRBJ2-7, is EAGVTQFPSHSVIEKGQTVTLRCDPISGHDNLYWYRRVMGKEIKFLLHFVKESKQDESGMPNNRFLAERTGGTYSTLKVQPAELEDSGVYFCASSPGIGTSLNEQYFGPGTRLTVT.

The chain has TRBV29-1 and TRBJ2-5; maybe TRBD2 (5 bases). The CDR3 extends over 15 amino acids. Germline loops: CDR1 SQVTM, CDR2 ANQGSEA. V was shortened by 4 bases and J by 5 bases, with 20 bases between the two germline ends. The CDR3 reads CSVGIVPAGVETQYF. The CDR3 nucleotides read TGCAGCGTTGGGATTGTGCCGGCCGGGGTGGAGACCCAGTACTTC.

As to this clone: Other DNA sequences in the same sample also yield this CDR3. This chain links TRBV6-5 with TRBJ1-1; 10 nucleotides agree with TRBD1. CDR3 length equals 14 residues. V shed 6 bases and J 5 bases; nucleotides not matched to a gene: 6. CDR1 is MNHEY and CDR2 is SVGAGI in the germline V gene. This chain's CDR3 is CASSPGQGWTEAFF. In DNA form, the CDR3 reads TGTGCCAGCAGCCCGGGACAGGGGTGGACTGAAGCTTTCTTT.

CDR3 DNA sequence: TGTGCCAGCAGTTTTATAGGGGCGGGGACTGAAGCTTTCTTT. Amino acid sequence: CASSFIGAGTEAFF. The V call is TRBV27, the J call TRBJ1-1, with a tentative D call TRBD1 (5 bases). V dropped 3 bases and J dropped 5 bases, with 13 bases sitting between them. Germline CDR1 reads MNHEY; CDR2 reads SMNVEV (reference sequence). The CDR3 has 14 amino acids.

This sequence joins TRBV6-5 and TRBJ2-7; D possibly corresponds to TRBD2 (7 bases). CDR1 and CDR2 (germline): MNHEY, SVGAGI. V shed 4 bases and J shed 2 bases, with 12 bases lying between them. CDR3 length: 14 amino acids. CDR3 loop: CASSSDGGPYEQYF. The CDR3 DNA follows: TGTGCCAGCAGTTCAGACGGGGGGCCCTACGAGCAGTACTTC.

This clone was counted once. The rearrangement uses TRBV9 and TRBJ1-1; D possibly corresponds to TRBD1 (5 bases). V lost 4 bases and J 0 bases, leaving 13 bases between the germline ends. This CDR3 is 15 amino acids long. Germline values: CDR1 SGDLS, CDR2 YYNGEE. The CDR3 protein is CASSPTGGVNTEAFF. DNA of the CDR3: TGTGCCAGCAGCCCGACCGGGGGGGTGAACACTGAAGCTTTCTTT.

J is TRBJ1-2 and V is TRBV6-1; maybe TRBD1 (5 bases). The CDR3 loop spans 13 amino acids. The germline V gene has CDR1 MNHNS and CDR2 SASEGT. Trimming pared 2 bases from V and 5 bases from J, leaving 9 bases between. This chain's CDR3 is CASSEWTSYGYTF. DNA of the CDR3: TGTGCCAGCAGTGAATGGACAAGTTATGGCTACACCTTC.

This chain joins TRBV13 and TRBJ1-6; D is uncertain. CDR1 and CDR2 (germline): PRHDT, FYEKMQ (reference sequence). The CDR3 extends over 14 amino acids. Deletions cut 6 bases from V and 10 bases from J, with 16 bases between. CDR3 sequence (DNA): TGTGCCAGCAGGAGCCTTGAGGGAGCGTCACCCCTCCACTTT. Its translation: CASRSLEGASPLHF.

The rearrangement joins TRBV28 to TRBJ2-7, with 7 bases lining up with TRBD1. CDR1 and CDR2 (germline): MDHEN, SYDVKM. This CDR3 has 16 amino acids. The V gene end was trimmed by 5 bases and the J gene end by 3 bases; junction bases not matched to a gene: 13. The CDR3 region is CASSRHSGTDFYEQYF. The CDR3 DNA follows: TGTGCCAGCAGTCGCCACTCCGGGACAGACTTCTACGAGCAGTACTTC.

This chain links TRBV6-1 with TRBJ2-7; no clear D gene. Trimming pared 2 bases from V and 2 bases from J, leaving 10 bases between. From germline, CDR1 is MNHNS and CDR2 SASEGT. The CDR3 sequence is 14 residues long. CDR3 sequence (DNA): TGTGCCAGCAGTGAATGGCAGATAGCCTACGAGCAGTACTTC. Translation: CASSEWQIAYEQYF.

The rearrangement uses TRBV5-1 and TRBJ1-1; no firm D call. The ends were cut back, 4 bases at V and 7 bases at J, with 14 bases in the middle. This CDR3 contains 13 residues. CDR1 is SGHRS, CDR2 YFSETQ, per germline. The CDR3 sequence: CASSIEPGYEAFF. CDR3 bases: TGCGCCAGCAGCATAGAACCGGGATATGAAGCTTTCTTT.

Worth noting for this clone: The junction departs from germline at one end; a sequencing error may be responsible. This chain uses TRBV7-7 with TRBJ2-5; D ambiguous. The CDR3 is 14 residues long. Germline CDR1 is SSHAT and CDR2 is FNYEAQ (reference sequence). The CDR3 spells CASSPFRAQETQYF. CDR3 bases: TGTGCTAGCAGCCCTTTCCGGGCGCAAGAGACCCAGTACTTC.

The rearrangement uses TRBV29-1 and TRBJ2-5, with TRBD2 as a possible D gene (6 bases). From germline, CDR1 is SQVTM and CDR2 ANQGSEA. V shed 6 bases and J shed 0 bases, with 20 bases lying between them. This CDR3 is 16 amino acids long. DNA for the CDR3: TGCAGCGTCGAAATCCTCACGGGGGAGCACCAAGAGACCCAGTACTTC. Protein sequence: CSVEILTGEHQETQYF.

As concerns this clone: Other DNA sequences in the sample encode the same CDR3. The rearrangement links TRBV5-6 to TRBJ2-1; D ambiguous. Trimming stripped 2 bases from V and 0 bases from J, with 9 bases between. Per the germline V gene, CDR1 is SGHDT and CDR2 is YYEEEE. This CDR3 spans 15 amino acids. CDR3 protein: CASSFGQSSYNEQFF. In nucleotides, the CDR3 is TGTGCCAGCAGCTTCGGGCAGTCCTCCTACAATGAGCAGTTCTTC.

The chain employs TRBV4-1 and TRBJ2-3, with D perhaps matching TRBD1 (5 bases). Between the trimmed V and J ends, which lost 0 bases and 4 bases, there was a span of 11 bases. The CDR3 loop spans 15 amino acids. Germline V CDR1 and CDR2: MGHRA, YSYEKL. The CDR3 protein is CASSQDRVGADTQYF. CDR3 nucleotides: TGCGCCAGCAGCCAAGACAGGGTGGGCGCAGATACGCAGTATTTT.

This clone has just one count. CDR3 coding DNA: TGCGCCAGCAGCCCCCGGGGGGTCAGCTACGAGCAGTACTTC. The encoded protein is CASSPRGVSYEQYF. The chain couples TRBV4-1 to TRBJ2-7; the match to TRBD2 covers 7 bases. CDR1 and CDR2 from the germline V gene are MGHRA and YSYEKL. Trimming removed 4 bases from V and 3 bases from J; junction bases left unmatched: 6. There are 14 residues in the CDR3.

V usage is TRBV28 and J usage is TRBJ2-5; TRBD2 matches 14 bases. The junction had 13 bases not matched to a gene; V was cut back by 4 bases and J by 0 bases. Germline lookup yields CDR1 MDHEN and CDR2 SYDVKM. The CDR3 is 20 amino acids. The CDR3 here is CASSSSYETSGGVHQETQYF. The CDR3 bases are TGTGCCAGCAGTTCCTCCTACGAGACTAGCGGGGGGGTGCACCAAGAGACCCAGTACTTC.

Written as DNA, the CDR3 is TGCGCCAGCAGCCCCGCCGATCCCTACGAGCAGTACTTC. This sequence encodes CASSPADPYEQYF. This chain uses TRBV4-1 with TRBJ2-7; D remains unclear. CDR1 and CDR2 (germline): MGHRA, YSYEKL. Trimming removed 4 bases from V and 2 bases from J, with 9 bases in between. This CDR3 has 13 residues.

This clone occurred once. The chain uses TRBV7-6 and TRBJ2-7, with no clear D. This CDR3 is 15 amino acids long. CDR1 SGHVS and CDR2 FNYEAQ come from the germline V gene. The V and J ends lost 1 base and 0 bases respectively, with 10 bases between them. The chain's CDR3 is CASSLGVGYSYEQYF. CDR3 in DNA: TGTGCCAGCAGCTTAGGAGTAGGCTACTCCTACGAGCAGTACTTC. The variable domain in full, completed from reference TRBV7-6 and TRBJ2-7, reads GAGVSQSPRYKVTKRGQDVALRCDPISGHVSLYWYRQALGQGPEFLTYFNYEAQQDKSGLPNDRFSAERPEGSISTLTIQRTEQRDSAMYRCASSLGVGYSYEQYFGPGTRLTVT.